This T cell receptor (beta chain) was documented in a study of cytomegalovirus exposure and HLA in healthy donors. Study as a whole: When about 400 donors were genotyped, 80% to 90% of them were found to fall in the Caucasian-associated ancestry cluster. Study-wide results and limits: TCR beta chain V- and J-gene trimming was linked, in a later analysis, to a missense variant in DCLRE1C. Most TCR sequences showed up rarely, but some public TCRs showed up in many donors.

On this clone itself: Its antigen is as yet unknown.

This CDR3 contains 18 residues. CDR1 and CDR2 from the germline V gene are SGDLS and YYNGEE. V lost 2 bases and J lost 0, with 15 bases in between. PCR amplification relied on 60 Vbeta primers (plus 13 Jbeta primers). TCRdb's copy holds only in-frame clones and misses some; the assay was immunoSEQ multiplex PCR. The sample shows 150,000 or so clones, over 70% of them seen only once. This clonotype was sampled from a male donor in good health and CMV-seronegative. The specimen was PBMCs. This sequence joins TRBV9 and TRBJ2-6; no clear D gene. DNA for the CDR3: TGTGCCAGCAGCGTGAGCGCGGCGGATAGCTCTGGGGCCAACGTCCTGACTTTC. This codes for CASSVSAADSSGANVLTF. Supplemented by reference TRBV9 and TRBJ2-6, the full variable domain reads DSGVTQTPKHLITATGQRVTLRCSPRSGDLSVYWYQQSLDQGLQFLIQYYNGEERAKGNILERFSAQQFPDLHSELNLSSLELGDSALYFCASSVSAADSSGANVLTFGAGSRLTVL.